What follows are 9 T cell receptor beta chains derived from one specimen sequenced in a study of shared clonotypes between healthy human individuals. The repertoire was sequenced with immunoSEQ multiplex PCR; TCRdb's copy has only in-frame clones and lacks some. The sample lists 2.5 million or so clones, around nine tenths occurring once. Sequencing was carried out using naive CD4+ T cells sorted from blood. Described subset: CD45RA+ positively selected. These receptors were collected from a man younger than 35 in good health.

The rearrangement uses TRBV5-1 and TRBJ1-1; no firm D call. V lost 2 bases to trimming and J lost 1 base, with 12 bases between them. This CDR3 has 15 residues. CDR1 and CDR2 (germline): SGHRS, YFSETQ. This CDR3 reads CASSFFATQNTEAFF. The CDR3, as DNA: TGCGCCAGCAGCTTTTTTGCGACACAGAACACTGAAGCTTTCTTT.

This clone came up a few times. J is TRBJ1-6 and V is TRBV5-6; TRBD1 agrees at 7 bases. The length of the CDR3 is 14 residues. Trimming took 4 bases from V and 6 from J; bases not matched to a gene: 4. Germline assignment: CDR1 SGHDT and CDR2 YYEEEE. The CDR3 reads CASSQGGGNSPLHF. CDR3 nucleotide sequence: TGTGCCAGCAGCCAAGGGGGCGGTAATTCACCCCTCCACTTT.

Points on this clone: The junction differs from germline at one of its ends, possibly a read error. Other DNA sequences within the sample encode an identical CDR3. The chain links TRBV5-6 to TRBJ2-2; 12 bases map to TRBD1. Germline CDR1 reads SGHDT; CDR2 reads YYEEEE. CDR3 length: 16 amino acids. The DNA of the CDR3 is TGCGCCAGCAGCCGTGGGGACAGGGGGCCTACCGGGGAGCTGTTTTTT. Translated: CASSRGDRGPTGELFF.

The rearrangement links TRBV6-5 to TRBJ2-1; D is possibly TRBD2 (5 bases). The CDR3 runs 14 residues. The ends were cut back, 0 bases at V and 9 bases at J, with 12 bases in the middle. Germline CDR1 and CDR2: MNHEY and SVGAGI. CDR3 residues: CASSYSGGSGEQFF. In DNA, the CDR3 is TGTGCCAGCAGTTACTCGGGTGGGAGCGGTGAGCAGTTCTTC.

The chain has TRBV27 and TRBJ1-4; D is possibly TRBD1 (6 bases). In germline, CDR1 is MNHEY, CDR2 SMNVEV (reference sequence). The CDR3 is 15 amino acids. V gave up 5 bases and J gave up 3 bases, with 13 bases separating them. CDR3 sequence (DNA): TGTGCCAGCAGTAGAGAGACAGGTCCTAATGAAAAACTGTTTTTT. Encoded protein: CASSRETGPNEKLFF. Drawing the rest from reference TRBV27 and TRBJ1-4, the complete variable domain is EAQVTQNPRYLITVTGKKLTVTCSQNMNHEYMSWYRQDPGLGLRQIYYSMNVEVTDKGDVPEGYKVSRKEKRNFPLILESPSPNQTSLYFCASSRETGPNEKLFFGSGTQLSVL.

The rearrangement uses TRBV10-1 and TRBJ2-3; D gene unclear. Germline values: CDR1 WNHNN, CDR2 SYGVQD (reference sequence). The V end was cut by 5 bases, the J end by 2 bases, with 8 bases between. The CDR3 runs 13 residues. The CDR3 DNA follows: TGCGCCAGCAGTTACGACAACACAGATACGCAGTATTTT. Protein sequence: CASSYDNTDTQYF.

This sequence joins TRBV4-1 and TRBJ2-5; D unresolved. The germline V gene encodes CDR1 MGHRA and CDR2 YSYEKL. There are 17 residues in the CDR3. Between the trimmed V and J ends, which lost 0 bases and 0 bases, there was a span of 14 bases. As DNA, the CDR3 is TGCGCCAGCAGCCAAGATTTTCTGACTCGGTACCAAGAGACCCAGTACTTC. Encoded protein: CASSQDFLTRYQETQYF.

The genes are TRBV28 and TRBJ2-4; 7 nucleotides match TRBD2. CDR1 and CDR2 (germline): MDHEN, SYDVKM. Trimming at V came to 6 bases and at J to 1 base, leaving 3 bases not matched to a gene. The CDR3 has 14 amino acids. This chain's CDR3 is CASSIGGAKNIQYF. The CDR3 DNA sequence: TGTGCCAGCAGCATCGGGGGGGCCAAAAACATTCAGTACTTC.

V gene TRBV12-5 combines with J gene TRBJ2-7; no clear D gene. The CDR3 runs to 14 residues. Germline CDR1 LGHNT, CDR2 FRNRAP. V lost 4 bases, J lost 2 bases, and 12 bases lay in between. CDR3 loop: CASGSSMVPYEQYF. CDR3 nucleotide sequence: TGTGCTAGTGGTTCATCGATGGTCCCCTACGAGCAGTACTTC.